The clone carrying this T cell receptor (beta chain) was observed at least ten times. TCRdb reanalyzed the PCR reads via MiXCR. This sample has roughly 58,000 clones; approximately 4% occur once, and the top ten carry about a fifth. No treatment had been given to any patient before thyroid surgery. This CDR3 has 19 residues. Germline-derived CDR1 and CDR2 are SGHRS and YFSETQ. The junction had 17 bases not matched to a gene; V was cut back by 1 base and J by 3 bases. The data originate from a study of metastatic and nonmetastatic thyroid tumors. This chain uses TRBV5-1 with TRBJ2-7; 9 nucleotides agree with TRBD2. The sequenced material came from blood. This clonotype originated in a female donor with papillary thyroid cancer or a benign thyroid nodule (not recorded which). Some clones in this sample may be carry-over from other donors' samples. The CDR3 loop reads CASSLQSPGLTSGYYEQYF. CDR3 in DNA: TGCGCCAGCAGCTTGCAGTCCCCGGGGTTGACTAGCGGATACTACGAGCAGTACTTC.